Each of the 10 T cell receptor beta chains below was sequenced from the same sample in a study of OX40 agonist ivuxolimab in advanced cancers. Library generation was performed with the immunoSEQ multiplex PCR assay. TCRdb mirrors the immuneACCESS table, restricted to in-frame sequences. Some clones are absent from its copies; in checked studies, under half trace to an unresolved V gene, and the reason for the others is unknown. The sample has 20,000 or so clones on record, about 80% of them singletons. The leading ten clones occupy less than 55% of the sample. The source material was CD4+ or CD8+ T cells sorted from blood, sampled in a trial of the OX40 agonist ivuxolimab. Receptors were obtained from an adult with an advanced solid tumor such as melanoma, head and neck, liver or kidney cancer.

The rearrangement joins TRBV28 to TRBJ2-5, with TRBD2 as a possible D gene (6 bases). The V and J ends lost 7 bases and 2 bases respectively, with 17 bases between them. Germline-derived CDR1 and CDR2 are MDHEN and SYDVKM. The CDR3 length is 15 residues. The CDR3 bases are TGTGCCAGCACCTTAAAGGGACTGCTACAAGAGACCCAGTACTTC. The encoded protein is CASTLKGLLQETQYF.

The chain carries TRBV6-5 and TRBJ1-1, with D perhaps matching TRBD1 (5 bases). Germline V gene sequence: CDR1 MNHEY, CDR2 SVGAGI. Trimming cost V 4 bases and J 8 bases, with 11 bases left between them. The CDR3 has 12 amino acids. The CDR3 spells CASSSLEGEAFF. CDR3 nucleotides: TGTGCCAGCAGTTCCCTGGAGGGGGAAGCTTTCTTT.

The chain uses TRBV4-2 and TRBJ2-5; 7 positions match TRBD2. Trimming removed 4 bases from V and 4 bases from J; junction bases left unmatched: 12. The CDR3 is made up of 16 amino acids. The germline gives CDR1 LGHNA, CDR2 YNFKEQ. The CDR3 region has the DNA TGTGCCAGCAGCCTATCAATCGGACTAGAACGAGAGACCCAGTACTTC. Residues: CASSLSIGLERETQYF.

V gene TRBV27 combines with J gene TRBJ1-6; TRBD1 matches 10 bases. With 8 bases clipped from V and 6 bases from J, the junction kept 13 bases outside the gene matches. CDR1 and CDR2 from the germline V gene are MNHEY and SMNVEV (reference sequence). The CDR3 is made up of 17 amino acids. For the CDR3, the DNA is TGTGCCAGCGGTAGGACAGGGGGTCCCCGCGTTAATTCACCCCTCCACTTT. Protein: CASGRTGGPRVNSPLHF.

The V gene is TRBV7-2, the J gene TRBJ2-7; TRBD1 might be the D (6 bases). V was clipped by 7 bases and J by 3 bases, with 16 bases between them. This CDR3 comprises 14 residues. CDR1 is SGHTA and CDR2 is FQGNSA in the germline V gene. In nucleotides, the CDR3 is TGTGCCAGCACCGTCTTAGGGGGTAACTACGAGCAGTACTTC. Encoded protein: CASTVLGGNYEQYF.

The V gene is TRBV11-3, the J gene TRBJ2-7; D ambiguous. The CDR3 contains 15 residues. V was cut by 1 base and J by 4 bases, with 14 bases left in between. The germline V gene has CDR1 SGHNT and CDR2 YENEEA. The CDR3, as DNA: TGTGCCAGCAGCTTAGCGCCCGGGCCAGCATACGAGCAGTACTTC. Its translation: CASSLAPGPAYEQYF.

This chain links TRBV9 with TRBJ2-1; D is possibly TRBD2 (5 bases). CDR1 SGDLS and CDR2 YYNGEE come from the germline V gene. The CDR3 has 13 amino acids. V was trimmed by 6 bases and J by 5 bases, leaving 12 bases between them. The CDR3 protein is CASNTGNHNEQFF. CDR3 in DNA: TGTGCCAGCAACACCGGGAACCACAATGAGCAGTTCTTC. Full variable domain (outside the CDR3, taken from reference TRBV9 and TRBJ2-1): DSGVTQTPKHLITATGQRVTLRCSPRSGDLSVYWYQQSLDQGLQFLIQYYNGEERAKGNILERFSAQQFPDLHSELNLSSLELGDSALYFCASNTGNHNEQFFGPGTRLTVL.

The chain is built from TRBV6-5 and TRBJ1-5; D ambiguous. The CDR3 has 15 residues. CDR1 and CDR2 (germline): MNHEY, SVGAGI. V dropped 5 bases and J dropped 1 base, with 12 bases sitting between them. The CDR3 DNA reads as TGTGCCAGCAGTACGTTCGGAGGCAGCAATCAGCCCCAGCATTTT. Protein sequence: CASSTFGGSNQPQHF.

CDR3 sequence reads: CASSWQGHTEAFF. The CDR3 bases are TGTGCCAGCAGTTGGCAGGGTCACACTGAAGCTTTCTTT. This rearrangement joins TRBV27 to TRBJ1-1, with a weak D call TRBD1 (5 bases). The CDR3 sequence is 13 residues long. Germline loops: CDR1 MNHEY, CDR2 SMNVEV (reference sequence). The V end was cut by 4 bases, the J end by 3 bases, with 9 bases between.

This clone was recorded a few times. The V and J genes are TRBV30 and TRBJ2-7; 8 bases align to TRBD2. This CDR3 comprises 16 residues. With V trimmed by 1 base and J by 4 bases, 12 bases remained unmatched. CDR1 GTSNPN and CDR2 SVGIG come from the germline V gene (reference sequence). CDR3 nucleotide sequence: TGTGCCTGGAGTGATAAGGTAGCGGGGAAATCTTACGAGCAGTACTTC. It codes for CAWSDKVAGKSYEQYF.